This T cell receptor beta chain is drawn from a study of CD8 T cells in ankylosing spondylitis. CDR1 SGHNT and CDR2 YYREEE come from the germline V gene (reference sequence). This CDR3 has 13 residues. V lost 0 bases, J lost 7 bases, and 8 bases lay in between. Each CDR3 protein is one row after TCRdb ran MiXCR on the 5' RACE reads. The profile shows around 320,000 distinct CDR3 sequences, about a fifth of them singletons. This rearrangement joins TRBV5-4 to TRBJ2-1; D not resolved. The source of this sequence is a female donor with ankylosing spondylitis or in good health (not recorded which). Sequencing was performed on blood, either unsorted or a sorted T cell fraction (not recorded which). CDR3 in amino acids: CASSLAPSNEQFF. CDR3 DNA: TGTGCCAGCAGCTTGGCCCCCTCTAATGAGCAGTTCTTC.